The 16 T cell receptor beta chains presented below share a single source sample, sequenced in a study of beta chain features in type 1 diabetes (dated by TCRdb to the late 2010s). Libraries were constructed by the immunoSEQ multiplex PCR assay. The High Capacity cDNA Reverse Transcription Kit was used to reverse transcribe all of the isolated RNA, meaning that expressed TCRB transcripts were what got sequenced. TCRdb stores this immuneACCESS table with in-frame sequences only. Part of the clones is absent; in the studies checked, under half of the shortfall reflects unresolved V genes, and no reason is known for the rest. The sample table holds 200,000 to 250,000 clones, of which 25% to 35% were seen once. The ten largest clones take up around 4% of the sample. The sample taken for sequencing was central memory CD4+ T cells from blood. The receptors were sampled from a young man in good health.

CDR3: CASSLITSGITDTQYF. DNA for the CDR3: TGTGCCAGCAGCTTAATTACTAGCGGGATCACAGATACGCAGTATTTT. The chain joins TRBV7-9 to TRBJ2-3, with TRBD2 identical over 10 bases. The CDR3 extends over 16 amino acids. The trim removed 2 bases at V and 2 bases at J, leaving 4 bases unmatched. Germline V gene sequence: CDR1 SEHNR, CDR2 FQNEAQ (reference sequence).

This clone was counted a few times. The V call is TRBV7-2, the J call TRBJ2-7; D perhaps matches TRBD1 (6 bases). V was pared by 2 bases and J by 8 bases, with 13 bases between. Germline values: CDR1 SGHTA, CDR2 FQGNSA. This CDR3 has 13 residues. DNA of the CDR3: TGTGCCAGCAGCTTACACAGGGTGGAACAGCAGTACTTC. Translating it yields CASSLHRVEQQYF.

CDR3 coding DNA: TGTGCCAGCAGCTCGATAGGGGACAGCACTGAAGCTTTCTTT. It encodes CASSSIGDSTEAFF. The chain is built from TRBV5-4 and TRBJ1-1; 7 bases are shared with TRBD1. CDR3 length: 14 amino acids. CDR1 and CDR2 (germline): SGHNT, YYREEE (reference sequence). Trimming took 3 bases from V and 4 from J; bases not matched to a gene: 6.

This clone was counted a few times. Other nucleotide sequences in the sample specify the same CDR3. V usage is TRBV30 and J usage is TRBJ2-3; D could derive from TRBD1 or TRBD2 (5 bases each). This CDR3 has 14 residues. The V end lost 2 bases, the J end lost 2 bases, and 11 bases lay between the germline ends. Looked up from germline, CDR1 is GTSNPN and CDR2 is SVGIG (reference sequence). CDR3 protein: CAWSSGTLTDTQYF. DNA of the CDR3: TGTGCCTGGAGTTCCGGGACCCTCACAGATACGCAGTATTTT.

This clone came up a few times. The V gene is TRBV11-2, the J gene TRBJ2-3, with 8 bases identical to TRBD2. CDR3 length: 19 residues. V shed 5 bases and J 0 bases; nucleotides not matched to a gene: 16. From germline, CDR1 is SGHAT and CDR2 FQNNGV. The CDR3 region has the DNA TGTGCCAGCAGCCGTTTGGCCAGCGGGAGTCGAACTAGCACAGATACGCAGTATTTT. Amino acids: CASSRLASGSRTSTDTQYF.

The chain links TRBV30 to TRBJ1-4; 9 bases fit TRBD1. There are 14 residues in the CDR3. The trim removed 2 bases at V and 8 bases at J, leaving 6 bases unmatched. Per the germline V gene, CDR1 is GTSNPN and CDR2 is SVGIG (reference sequence). The CDR3 DNA sequence: TGTGCCTGGAGTCACAGGGGGCTAATGGAAAAACTGTTTTTT. This codes for CAWSHRGLMEKLFF.

As DNA, the CDR3 is TGTGCCAGCAGCTTAATCTACGAGCAGTACTTC. This translates into CASSLIYEQYF. The chain uses TRBV7-9 and TRBJ2-7; D unclear. Germline V CDR1 and CDR2: SEHNR, FQNEAQ (reference sequence). The CDR3 has 11 amino acids. Trimming shortened V by 2 bases and J by 3 bases, and 2 bases separated the two germline ends.

Note on this clone: A much larger clone lies one base from this, so it may be a read error. This same CDR3 is encoded by further DNA sequences in the sample. The chain recombines TRBV25-1 with TRBJ2-1; no definite D call. The V gene lost 6 bases and the J gene lost 4 bases, with 19 bases spanning the gap. CDR3 size: 16 residues. Germline V gives CDR1 MGHDK, CDR2 SYGVNS. The DNA of the CDR3 is TGTGCCAGCAGGGCGGCAGCCCATAACTCTTACAATGAGCAGTTCTTC. It specifies CASRAAAHNSYNEQFF.

Regarding this clone: This sample includes further DNA sequences coding for the same CDR3. V and J are TRBV5-1 and TRBJ2-2; 9 bases line up with TRBD1. Germline values: CDR1 SGHRS, CDR2 YFSETQ. The length of the CDR3 is 15 residues. J was trimmed by 3 bases and V by 2 bases; bases with no gene match: 2. CDR3 coding DNA: TGCGCCAGCAGCTTAGGACAGGGGTACACCGGGGAGCTGTTTTTT. Residues: CASSLGQGYTGELFF.

Only one count was recorded for this clone. This rearrangement joins TRBV6-1 to TRBJ1-3; TRBD1 might be the D (6 bases). The germline gives CDR1 MNHNS, CDR2 SASEGT. CDR3 length: 16 residues. Trimming took off 2 bases at V and 0 bases at J, with 11 bases between the two ends. CDR3 in DNA: TGTGCCAGCAGTGAATCGGCAGGGGCCTCTGGAAACACCATATATTTT. It specifies CASSESAGASGNTIYF.

The chain carries TRBV15 and TRBJ1-6; D is unresolved. Germline V gene lookup returns CDR1 LNHNV and CDR2 YYDKDF (reference sequence). The CDR3 sequence is 14 residues long. V was shortened by 1 base and J by 7 bases, with 8 bases between the two germline ends. In nucleotides, the CDR3 is TGTGCCACCAGCAGAGGGGTATCCAATTCACCCCTCCACTTT. This sequence encodes CATSRGVSNSPLHF.

The rearrangement links TRBV18 to TRBJ2-7, with D perhaps matching TRBD1 (5 bases). V lost 3 bases and J lost 6, with 12 bases in between. In germline, CDR1 is KGHSH, CDR2 LQKENI. The CDR3 contains 13 residues. CDR3 sequence: CASSPRQQGEQYF. DNA for the CDR3: TGTGCCAGCTCACCTCGACAGCAGGGCGAGCAGTACTTC.

The chain combines TRBV7-9 with TRBJ2-1; weak D call: TRBD2 (5 bases). The germline V and J ends were trimmed by 1 base and 5 bases, with 9 bases remaining between them. The CDR3 loop spans 14 amino acids. Germline V gene sequence: CDR1 SEHNR, CDR2 FQNEAQ (reference sequence). This chain's CDR3 is CASSLDTRNNEQFF. The CDR3 nucleotides read TGTGCCAGCAGCTTAGATACTAGAAACAATGAGCAGTTCTTC.

The V and J genes are TRBV15 and TRBJ2-5; no clear D gene. The CDR3 spans 12 residues. V dropped 1 base and J dropped 5 bases, with 5 bases sitting between them. Germline-derived CDR1 and CDR2 are LNHNV and YYDKDF (reference sequence). The CDR3 sequence: CATSRGLETQYF. The CDR3 DNA follows: TGTGCCACCAGCAGAGGATTGGAGACCCAGTACTTC.

The chain has TRBV7-2 and TRBJ2-5, with D perhaps matching TRBD1 (6 bases). This CDR3 contains 16 residues. V was cut by 4 bases and J by 2 bases, with 17 bases left in between. CDR1 and CDR2 from the germline V gene are SGHTA and FQGNSA. CDR3 amino acids: CASSSNSGHFQETQYF. The CDR3 DNA is TGTGCCAGCAGCTCGAACTCGGGACACTTTCAAGAGACCCAGTACTTC.

The genes are TRBV28 and TRBJ2-7, with 12 bases aligning to TRBD1. The CDR3 is 14 amino acids. Germline V gene lookup returns CDR1 MDHEN and CDR2 SYDVKM. The V and J ends lost 7 bases and 4 bases, in that order; junction bases with no gene match: 5. The CDR3 bases are TGTGCCAGCAATCGGGACAGGGGGCTATACGAGCAGTACTTC. Protein product: CASNRDRGLYEQYF.